The rows below give T cell receptor beta chains drawn from one sample of a study of post-analysis software for immune sequencing data. In TCRdb, the PCR reads were re-called with MiXCR into one record per CDR3 protein. This repertoire shows over 700,000 distinct CDR3 sequences, less than 35% found once; its top ten account for around 0.56%. Sequenced material: blood. These receptors were collected from a girl aged 10 to 17 with multiple sclerosis. The CDR3 runs from the conserved cysteine through the conserved F or W. D genes are given only for firm matches. Size is stated for part of the rows, as once, few or many counts, or as a class when the clone is expanded.

j_gene | v_gene | d_gene | abundance | CDR3aa | CDR3nt
TRBJ2-5 | TRBV7-2 | TRBD1 | - | CASSSTSGTVQETQYF | TGTGCCAGCAGCTCTACCTCCGGGACAGTGCAAGAGACCCAGTACTTC
TRBJ1-6 | TRBV20-1 | - | - | CSAKDWGDSPPHF | TGCAGTGCTAAAGACTGGGGGGATTCACCCCCCCACTTT
TRBJ2-1 | TRBV9 | - | - | CASSVDSHEQFF | TGTGCCAGCAGCGTGGACTCCCATGAGCAGTTCTTC
TRBJ2-7 | TRBV11-2 | - | - | CASIPRTSNYEQYF | TGTGCCAGCATACCGAGGACTTCTAACTACGAGCAGTACTTC
TRBJ2-5 | TRBV5-1 | TRBD2 | few | CASSILAGGKETQYF | TGCGCCAGCAGCATCCTAGCGGGAGGGAAAGAGACCCAGTACTTC
TRBJ2-1 | TRBV5-1 | - | - | CASRISGDYNEQFF | TGCGCCAGCAGAATATCGGGGGATTACAATGAGCAGTTCTTC
TRBJ1-2 | TRBV20-1 | - | few | CSARHNFAGGGYTF | TGCAGTGCTAGACATAACTTTGCGGGGGGTGGCTACACCTTC
TRBJ2-5 | TRBV5-1 | - | few | CASSTGHRQETQYF | TGCGCCAGCAGCACGGGACACCGCCAAGAGACCCAGTACTTC
TRBJ2-1 | TRBV11-2 | - | - | CASSSQPGPNEQFF | TGTGCCAGCAGCTCGCAACCGGGGCCAAATGAGCAGTTCTTC
TRBJ1-5 | TRBV6-2/TRBV6-3 | - | - | CASRTAYSNQPQHF | TGTGCCAGCAGGACTGCATATAGCAATCAGCCCCAGCATTTT
TRBJ2-7 | TRBV7-2 | - | - | CASSLLYRGMGYEQYF | TGTGCCAGCAGCTTATTGTATCGCGGGATGGGTTACGAGCAGTACTTC
TRBJ2-3 | TRBV6-2/TRBV6-3 | TRBD2 | few | CASSYERETDTQYF | TGTGCCAGCAGTTACGAGCGGGAGACAGATACGCAGTATTTT
TRBJ2-5 | TRBV6-2/TRBV6-3 | TRBD2 | - | CASSFPGGGLQETQYF | TGTGCCAGCAGCTTCCCGGGAGGGGGTCTCCAAGAGACCCAGTACTTC
TRBJ2-3 | TRBV27 | TRBD1 | - | CASSGTGGPTTDTQYF | TGTGCCAGCAGTGGGACAGGGGGCCCTACGACAGATACGCAGTATTTT
TRBJ2-7 | TRBV5-1 | - | few | CASSLSPGSEQYF | TGCGCCAGCAGCTTGTCCCCAGGGAGCGAGCAGTACTTC
TRBJ2-4 | TRBV15 | - | - | CATSRDLATNLAKNIQYF | TGTGCCACCAGCAGAGATCTCGCGACAAACCTAGCCAAAAACATTCAGTACTTC
TRBJ1-4 | TRBV7-2 | TRBD1 | once | CASRPPDRGDEKRFF | TGTGCCAGCAGGCCCCCGGACAGGGGTGACGAAAAACGGTTTTTT
TRBJ1-1 | TRBV5-1 | - | few | CASSFKWGNTEAFF | TGCGCCAGCAGCTTCAAATGGGGGAACACTGAAGCTTTCTTT
TRBJ2-4 | TRBV4-1 | TRBD1 | many | CASSQDTGDSINIQYF | TGCGCCAGCAGCCAAGATACAGGGGATTCTATAAACATTCAGTACTTC
TRBJ2-5 | TRBV6-4 | TRBD1 | - | CASSPNAARGRGETQYF | TGTGCCAGCAGCCCAAACGCCGCGAGGGGGCGCGGTGAGACCCAGTACTTC
TRBJ2-5 | TRBV12-3/TRBV12-4 | - | - | CASSRIYQETQYF | TGTGCCAGCAGCCGAATATACCAAGAGACCCAGTACTTC
TRBJ1-5 | TRBV7-9 | TRBD1 | - | CASSLGTGGDWQPQHF | TGTGCCAGCAGCTTAGGGACAGGGGGGGATTGGCAGCCCCAGCATTTT
TRBJ2-7 | TRBV12-3/TRBV12-4 | TRBD2 | - | CASSLRVRLAGGIPYEQYF | TGTGCCAGCAGTTTAAGGGTTCGACTAGCGGGAGGGATACCCTACGAGCAGTACTTC
TRBJ2-6 | TRBV29-1 | - | many | CSAEDIWANVLTF | TGCAGCGCCGAGGATATTTGGGCCAACGTCCTGACTTTC
TRBJ1-2 | TRBV20-1 | - | few | CSARDRWAGDTGRSYGYTF | TGCAGTGCTAGAGATAGATGGGCAGGGGACACTGGGCGTTCCTATGGCTACACCTTC
TRBJ1-1 | TRBV12-3/TRBV12-4 | TRBD1 | few | CASSTLDRGNVNTEAFF | TGTGCCAGCAGTACTTTGGACAGGGGGAATGTAAACACTGAAGCTTTCTTT
TRBJ2-3 | TRBV20-1 | - | few | CSASSGSTDTQYF | TGCAGTGCTAGTTCAGGAAGCACAGATACGCAGTATTTT
TRBJ2-1 | TRBV20-1 | - | - | CSASSRYEQFF | TGCAGTGCTAGTTCCAGGTATGAGCAGTTCTTC
TRBJ2-7 | TRBV2 | - | few | CASRERRYEQYF | TGTGCCAGCAGAGAACGAAGGTACGAGCAGTACTTC
TRBJ2-7 | TRBV7-9 | - | few | CASSPWGGRGYEQYF | TGTGCCAGCAGCCCCTGGGGCGGCCGTGGGTACGAGCAGTACTTC
TRBJ2-1 | TRBV20-1 | TRBD1 | - | CSAADRGNNNEQFF | TGCAGTGCTGCCGACAGGGGAAACAACAATGAGCAGTTCTTC
TRBJ2-3 | TRBV29-1 | - | many | CSVAGGQDPTDTQYF | TGCAGCGTTGCGGGTGGGCAGGACCCCACAGATACGCAGTATTTT
TRBJ1-2 | TRBV2 | - | few | CASLGRVEGYTF | TGTGCCAGCCTGGGGAGGGTGGAGGGCTACACCTTC
TRBJ2-1 | TRBV29-1 | TRBD2 | many | CSASTSGTGDEQFF | TGCAGCGCCTCAACTAGCGGGACGGGGGATGAGCAGTTCTTC
TRBJ2-1 | TRBV7-2 | - | few | CASSLESYNEQFF | TGTGCCAGCAGCTTAGAATCCTACAATGAGCAGTTCTTC
TRBJ2-1 | TRBV29-1 | - | few | CSVERPAELYNEQFF | TGCAGCGTTGAAAGACCAGCGGAGCTCTACAATGAGCAGTTCTTC
TRBJ2-1 | TRBV20-1 | - | - | CSAPSGGAWNEQFF | TGCAGTGCCCCCTCCGGGGGCGCGTGGAATGAGCAGTTCTTC
TRBJ1-2 | TRBV29-1 | - | few | CSAVFGGGYTF | TGCAGCGCCGTATTCGGGGGTGGCTACACCTTC
TRBJ1-2 | TRBV4-3 | TRBD1 | - | CASSEQGAGYGYTF | TGCGCCAGCAGCGAACAGGGGGCTGGCTATGGCTACACCTTC
TRBJ2-5 | TRBV5-1 | - | - | CASSWDTGNEQYF | TGCGCCAGCAGCTGGGACACAGGGAATGAGCAGTACTTC
TRBJ2-7 | TRBV5-1 | - | - | CASSQIIGDEQYF | TGCGCCAGCAGCCAGATAATAGGGGACGAGCAGTACTTC
TRBJ2-5 | TRBV5-6 | - | - | CASSPGSAEKTQYF | TGTGCCAGCAGCCCTGGATCAGCGGAGAAGACCCAGTACTTC
TRBJ2-1 | TRBV5-1 | - | - | CASSLVVEYGEQFF | TGCGCCAGCAGCTTGGTTGTCGAGTATGGCGAGCAGTTCTTC
TRBJ2-7 | TRBV20-1 | TRBD1 | - | CSARHRDSYEQYF | TGCAGTGCTAGACACAGGGACAGCTACGAGCAGTACTTC
TRBJ2-1 | TRBV20-1 | - | few | CSARGPGDLYNEQFF | TGCAGTGCTAGAGGGCCCGGGGATTTATACAATGAGCAGTTCTTC
TRBJ2-1 | TRBV28 | TRBD2 | - | CASSFGLAGSYNEQFF | TGTGCCAGCAGTTTCGGACTAGCGGGGTCCTACAATGAGCAGTTCTTC
TRBJ1-5 | TRBV6-1 | TRBD1 | - | CAILNGQGDQPQHF | TGTGCCATACTAAACGGACAGGGAGATCAGCCCCAGCATTTT
TRBJ1-1 | TRBV4-2 | - | - | CASSLRGAEAFF | TGTGCCAGCAGCCTTAGGGGGGCTGAAGCTTTCTTT
TRBJ1-2 | TRBV25-1 | - | few | CASSDGGGYTF | TGTGCCAGCAGTGACGGGGGTGGCTACACCTTC
TRBJ1-2 | TRBV5-1 | - | few | CASSEPDGFYGYTF | TGCGCCAGCAGCGAGCCGGACGGCTTCTATGGCTACACCTTC
TRBJ1-1 | TRBV5-1 | - | - | CASSFLVGRTRTEAFF | TGCGCCAGCAGCTTCTTGGTGGGCAGAACGCGCACTGAAGCTTTCTTT
TRBJ2-7 | TRBV6-2/TRBV6-3 | - | few | CASNGDFLYEQYF | TGTGCCAGCAATGGAGATTTCCTCTACGAGCAGTACTTC
TRBJ2-5 | TRBV7-2 | - | few | CASSLDPGRETRYF | TGTGCCAGCAGCTTAGATCCCGGGCGAGAGACCCGGTACTTC
TRBJ1-1 | TRBV27 | - | - | CASSLGSLAFF | TGTGCCAGCAGTTTAGGTTCACTGGCTTTCTTT